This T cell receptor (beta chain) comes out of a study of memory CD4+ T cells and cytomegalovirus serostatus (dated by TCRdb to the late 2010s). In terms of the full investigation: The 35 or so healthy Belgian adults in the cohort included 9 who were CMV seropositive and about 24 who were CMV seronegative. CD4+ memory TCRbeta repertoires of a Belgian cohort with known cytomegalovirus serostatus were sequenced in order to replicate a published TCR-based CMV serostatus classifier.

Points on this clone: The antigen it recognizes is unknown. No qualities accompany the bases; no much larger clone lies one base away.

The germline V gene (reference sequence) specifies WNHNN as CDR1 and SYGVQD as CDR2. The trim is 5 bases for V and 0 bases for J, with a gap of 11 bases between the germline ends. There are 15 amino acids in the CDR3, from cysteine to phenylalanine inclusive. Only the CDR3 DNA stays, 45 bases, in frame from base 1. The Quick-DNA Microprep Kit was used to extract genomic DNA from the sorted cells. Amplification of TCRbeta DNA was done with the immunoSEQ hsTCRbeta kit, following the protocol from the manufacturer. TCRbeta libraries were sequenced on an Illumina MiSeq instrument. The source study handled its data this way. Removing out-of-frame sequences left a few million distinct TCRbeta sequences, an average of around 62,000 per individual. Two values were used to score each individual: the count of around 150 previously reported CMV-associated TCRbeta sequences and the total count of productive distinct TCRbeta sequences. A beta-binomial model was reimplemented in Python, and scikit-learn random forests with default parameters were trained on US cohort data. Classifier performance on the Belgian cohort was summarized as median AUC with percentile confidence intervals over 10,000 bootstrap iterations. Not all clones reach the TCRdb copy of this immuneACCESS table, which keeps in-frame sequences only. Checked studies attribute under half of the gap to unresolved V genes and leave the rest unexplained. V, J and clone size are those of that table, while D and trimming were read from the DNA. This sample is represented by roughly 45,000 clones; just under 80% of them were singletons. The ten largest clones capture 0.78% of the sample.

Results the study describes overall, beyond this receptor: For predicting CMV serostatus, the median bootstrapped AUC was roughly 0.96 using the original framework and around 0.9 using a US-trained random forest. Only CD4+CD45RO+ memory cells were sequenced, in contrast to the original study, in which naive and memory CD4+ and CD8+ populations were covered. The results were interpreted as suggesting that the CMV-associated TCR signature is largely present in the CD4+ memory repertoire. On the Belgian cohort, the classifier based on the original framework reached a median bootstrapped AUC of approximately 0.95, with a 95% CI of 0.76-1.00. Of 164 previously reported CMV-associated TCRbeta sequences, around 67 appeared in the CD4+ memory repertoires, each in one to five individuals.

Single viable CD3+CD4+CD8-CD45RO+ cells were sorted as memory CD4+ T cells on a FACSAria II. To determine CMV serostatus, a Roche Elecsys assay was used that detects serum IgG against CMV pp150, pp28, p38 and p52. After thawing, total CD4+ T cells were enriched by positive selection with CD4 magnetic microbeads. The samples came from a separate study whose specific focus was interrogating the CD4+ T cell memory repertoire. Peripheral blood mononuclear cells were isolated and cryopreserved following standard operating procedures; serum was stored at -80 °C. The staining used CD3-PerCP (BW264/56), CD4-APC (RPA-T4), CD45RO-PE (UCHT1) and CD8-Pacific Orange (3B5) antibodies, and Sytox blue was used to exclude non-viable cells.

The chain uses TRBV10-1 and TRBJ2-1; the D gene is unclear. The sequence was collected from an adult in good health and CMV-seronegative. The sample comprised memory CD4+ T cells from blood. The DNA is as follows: TGCGCCAGCAGTAATACCAGGAGCTCCTACAATGAGCAGTTCTTC. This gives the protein CASSNTRSSYNEQFF.